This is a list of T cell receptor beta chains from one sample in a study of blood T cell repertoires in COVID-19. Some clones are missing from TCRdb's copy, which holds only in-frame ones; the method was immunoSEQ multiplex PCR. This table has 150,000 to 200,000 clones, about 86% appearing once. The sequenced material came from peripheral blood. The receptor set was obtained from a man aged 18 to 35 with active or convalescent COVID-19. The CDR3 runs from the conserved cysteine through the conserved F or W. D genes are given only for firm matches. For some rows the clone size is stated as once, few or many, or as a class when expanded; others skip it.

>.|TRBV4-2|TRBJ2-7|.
CASSQEAPGELNEQYF
TGTGCCAGCAGCCAAGAGGCTCCGGGAGAGCTCAACGAGCAGTACTTC
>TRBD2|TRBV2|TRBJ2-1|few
CASSAGTSGAYNEQFF
TGTGCCAGCAGTGCGGGGACTAGCGGGGCATACAATGAGCAGTTCTTC
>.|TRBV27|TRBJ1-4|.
CASRKGGLGEKLFF
TGTGCCAGCAGGAAGGGAGGGCTCGGCGAAAAACTGTTTTTT
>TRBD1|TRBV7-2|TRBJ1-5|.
CASSSTGGPNQPQHF
TGTGCCAGCAGCTCCACAGGGGGACCCAATCAGCCCCAGCATTTT
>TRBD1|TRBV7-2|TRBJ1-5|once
CASSLYRTGLQPQHF
TGTGCCAGCAGCTTATACAGGACAGGGCTTCAGCCCCAGCATTTT
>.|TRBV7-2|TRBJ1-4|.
CASSLDSGRASEKLFF
TGTGCCAGCAGCTTAGATTCAGGGAGGGCGAGTGAAAAACTGTTTTTT
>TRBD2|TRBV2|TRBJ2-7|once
CASNPLAGGLYEQYF
TGTGCCAGCAACCCACTAGCGGGAGGGCTCTACGAGCAGTACTTC
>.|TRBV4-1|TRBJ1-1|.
CASSPQGWDTEAFF
TGCGCCAGCAGCCCACAGGGTTGGGACACTGAAGCTTTCTTT
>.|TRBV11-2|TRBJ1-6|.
CASNTGGGSPLHF
TGTGCCAGCAACACTGGGGGAGGTTCACCCCTCCACTTT
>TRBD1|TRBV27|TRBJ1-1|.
CASSLREPGQGTEAFF
TGTGCCAGCAGTTTAAGGGAGCCGGGACAGGGCACTGAAGCTTTCTTT
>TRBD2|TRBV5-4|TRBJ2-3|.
CASSGREDTDTQYF
TGTGCCAGCAGTGGACGGGAGGACACAGATACGCAGTATTTT
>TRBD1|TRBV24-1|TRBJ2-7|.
CATSAGQGAGEQYF
TGTGCCACCAGTGCGGGACAGGGGGCCGGCGAGCAGTACTTC
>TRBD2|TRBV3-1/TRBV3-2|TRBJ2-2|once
CASSHLGTSQGGELFF
TGTGCCAGCAGCCACCTCGGGACTAGCCAAGGCGGGGAGCTGTTTTTT
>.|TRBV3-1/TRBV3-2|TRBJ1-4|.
CASSQGGGIATNEKLFF
TGTGCCAGCAGCCAAGGGGGGGGGATTGCAACTAATGAAAAACTGTTTTTT
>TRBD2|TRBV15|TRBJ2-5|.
CATGLAGGQETQYF
TGTGCCACCGGACTAGCGGGAGGTCAGGAGACCCAGTACTTC
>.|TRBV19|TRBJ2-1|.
CASSIDSRRRTNNEQFF
TGTGCCAGTAGTATAGATTCCCGCAGGCGAACGAACAATGAGCAGTTCTTC
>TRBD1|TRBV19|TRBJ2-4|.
CASSSPPGQGKDIQYF
TGTGCCAGTAGTTCCCCACCAGGACAGGGGAAGGACATTCAGTACTTC
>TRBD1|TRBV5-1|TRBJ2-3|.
CASSPPQGDGNTQYF
TGCGCCAGCAGCCCACCGCAGGGGGACGGAAATACGCAGTATTTT
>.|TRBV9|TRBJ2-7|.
CASSVQRTSEQYF
TGTGCCAGCAGCGTTCAGCGGACCAGCGAGCAGTACTTC
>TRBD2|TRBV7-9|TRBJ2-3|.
CASSPGGDTQYF
TGTGCCAGCAGCCCCGGGGGGGATACGCAGTATTTT
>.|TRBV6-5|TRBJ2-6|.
CATTGTGANVLTF
TGTGCCACAACAGGGACTGGGGCCAACGTCCTGACTTTC
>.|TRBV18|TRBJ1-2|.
CASSPLGRGSYGYTF
TGTGCCAGCTCACCGTTGGGCAGGGGTTCCTATGGCTACACCTTC
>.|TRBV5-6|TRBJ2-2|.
CASSLVSTTGELFF
TGTGCCAGCAGCTTGGTCTCTACCACCGGGGAGCTGTTTTTT
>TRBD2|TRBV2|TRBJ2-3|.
CASTPPRGSPDTQYF
TGTGCCAGCACTCCCCCGCGGGGGTCGCCGGATACGCAGTATTTT
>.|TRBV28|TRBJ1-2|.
CASSKSWTSHGYTF
TGTGCCAGCAGTAAGTCATGGACTTCCCATGGCTACACCTTC
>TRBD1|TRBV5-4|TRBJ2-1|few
CASTNKVGQGSYNEQFF
TGTGCCAGCACCAATAAAGTGGGACAGGGATCCTACAATGAGCAGTTCTTC
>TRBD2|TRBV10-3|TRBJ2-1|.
CAIRAGGPDEQFF
TGTGCCATCAGAGCGGGGGGGCCCGATGAGCAGTTCTTC
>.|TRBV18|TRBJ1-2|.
CASSPTANYGYTF
TGTGCCAGCTCACCGACAGCTAACTATGGCTACACCTTC
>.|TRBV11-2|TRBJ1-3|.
CASSRTDSGNTIYF
TGTGCCAGCAGCCGGACTGACTCTGGAAACACCATATATTTT
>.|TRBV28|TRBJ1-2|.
CASSLTPSGGGYTF
TGTGCCAGCAGCCTTACTCCCTCCGGGGGGGGCTACACCTTC
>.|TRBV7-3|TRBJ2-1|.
CASSLAGSVEQFF
TGTGCCAGCAGCTTAGCGGGAAGCGTTGAGCAGTTCTTC
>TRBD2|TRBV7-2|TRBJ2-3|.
CASSFRSGGIHTDTQYF
TGTGCCAGCAGCTTCAGGAGCGGGGGGATCCACACAGATACGCAGTATTTT
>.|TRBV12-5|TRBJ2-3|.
CASGLTVRVADTQYF
TGTGCTAGTGGTTTGACGGTCAGGGTGGCAGATACGCAGTATTTT
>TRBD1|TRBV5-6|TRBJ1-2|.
CASSPRDRGLGYTF
TGTGCCAGCAGCCCCCGGGACAGGGGCCTTGGCTACACCTTC
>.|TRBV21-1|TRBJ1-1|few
CASSKAGQGVNTEAFF
TGTGCCAGCAGCAAAGCGGGTCAGGGGGTGAACACTGAAGCTTTCTTT
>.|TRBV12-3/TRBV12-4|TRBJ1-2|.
CASSLPENYGYTF
TGTGCCAGCAGTTTACCGGAGAACTATGGCTACACCTTC
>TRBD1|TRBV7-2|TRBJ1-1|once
CASSFAQGANTEAFF
TGTGCCAGCAGCTTTGCCCAGGGGGCGAACACTGAAGCTTTCTTT
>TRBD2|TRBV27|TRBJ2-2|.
CASSLSLAGSNTGELFF
TGTGCCAGCAGTTTATCCCTAGCGGGTTCGAACACCGGGGAGCTGTTTTTT
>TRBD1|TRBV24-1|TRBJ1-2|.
CATRKETGDEYLDGYTF
TGTGCCACAAGAAAAGAGACAGGGGATGAGTATTTGGATGGCTACACCTTC
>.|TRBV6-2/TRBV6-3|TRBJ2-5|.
CASSHGLREVETQYF
TGTGCCAGCAGTCACGGTCTCAGGGAGGTGGAGACCCAGTACTTC
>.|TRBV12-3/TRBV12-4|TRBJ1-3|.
CASTPGGGDTIYF
TGTGCCAGCACCCCTGGGGGGGGAGACACCATATATTTT
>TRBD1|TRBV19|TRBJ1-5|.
CASSTTGEVQPQHF
TGTGCCAGTAGTACAACAGGGGAAGTTCAGCCCCAGCATTTT
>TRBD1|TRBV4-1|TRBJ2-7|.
CASSLGTGEIGYEQYF
TGCGCCAGCAGCCTAGGGACAGGGGAGATTGGCTACGAGCAGTACTTC
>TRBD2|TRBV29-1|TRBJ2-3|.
CSVDLAEAPSTDTQYF
TGCAGCGTTGATCTAGCGGAGGCCCCTAGCACAGATACGCAGTATTTT
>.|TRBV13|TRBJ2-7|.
CASSLLIEGGLREQYF
TGTGCCAGCAGCTTACTTATTGAGGGGGGACTACGGGAGCAGTACTTC
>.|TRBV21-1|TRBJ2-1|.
CASSKREVYLGNEQFF
TGTGCCAGCAGCAAAAGGGAGGTCTACTTGGGCAATGAGCAGTTCTTC